These 28 T cell receptor beta chains were sequenced from one sample in a study of beta chain features in type 1 diabetes. Expressed TCRB transcripts got sequenced, as all isolated RNA was reverse transcribed. TCRdb's table, derived via immunoSEQ multiplex PCR, lists solely in-frame clones and lacks some. The sample yields 970,000 or so clones, roughly 16% seen once. Sequenced sample: naive CD4+ T cells from blood. These receptors were collected from a woman under 30 in good health.

The chain has TRBV7-9 and TRBJ2-7; D perhaps matches TRBD2 (5 bases). CDR1 SEHNR and CDR2 FQNEAQ come from the germline V gene (reference sequence). V lost 2 bases to trimming and J lost 4 bases, with 24 bases between them. The CDR3 extends over 18 amino acids. The CDR3 here is CASSLRRGSVDLGYEQYF. In DNA form, the CDR3 reads TGTGCCAGCAGCTTACGCCGGGGTTCTGTTGATCTCGGATACGAGCAGTACTTC.

The V gene is TRBV7-3, the J gene TRBJ1-3; TRBD1 is a possible D gene (5 bases). The CDR3 runs 15 residues. CDR1 is SGHTA, CDR2 FQGTGA, per germline. Trimming pared 3 bases from V and 7 bases from J, leaving 16 bases between. The CDR3 region has the DNA TGTGCCAGCAGCTTCAAGGGGTTTATCTGGAACACCATATATTTT. Encoded protein: CASSFKGFIWNTIYF.

V and J are TRBV28 and TRBJ2-2; tentatively, D is TRBD1 (5 bases). The V end lost 4 bases, the J end lost 1 base, and 10 bases lay between the germline ends. This CDR3 has 15 amino acids. Looked up from germline, CDR1 is MDHEN and CDR2 is SYDVKM. The CDR3 protein is CASSWGGGNTGELFF. CDR3 DNA: TGTGCCAGCAGTTGGGGCGGCGGGAACACCGGGGAGCTGTTTTTT.

V and J are TRBV6-6 and TRBJ2-1; D possibly corresponds to TRBD2 (5 bases). Germline assignment: CDR1 MNHNY and CDR2 SVGAGI (reference sequence). The CDR3 sequence is 12 residues long. The germline V and J ends were trimmed by 6 bases and 7 bases, with 10 bases remaining between them. The CDR3 reads CASRSRGNEQFF. The CDR3, as DNA: TGTGCCAGCAGATCCCGGGGAAATGAGCAGTTCTTC.

In this sample, this clone turned up a few times. This chain's CDR3 is CASSEVWEAGYTF. For the CDR3, the DNA is TGTGCCAGCAGTGAAGTCTGGGAAGCTGGCTACACCTTC. The chain combines TRBV2 with TRBJ1-2; D uncertain. This CDR3 has 13 residues. The V gene lost 1 base and the J gene lost 7 bases, with 10 bases spanning the gap. Germline CDR1 reads SNHLY; CDR2 reads FYNNEI.

This chain joins TRBV11-3 and TRBJ2-5; D is uncertain. Germline loops: CDR1 SGHNT, CDR2 YENEEA. This CDR3 region has 15 residues. Trimming took 0 bases from V and 5 from J, leaving 13 bases between them. In nucleotides, the CDR3 is TGTGCCAGCAGCTTAGACCGGATGACATTGGAGACCCAGTACTTC. This gives the protein CASSLDRMTLETQYF.

This clone was found a few times. The genes are TRBV28 and TRBJ1-5, with D unresolved. The CDR3 extends over 12 amino acids. V gave up 8 bases and J gave up 0 bases, with 5 bases separating them. CDR1 is MDHEN, CDR2 SYDVKM, per germline. In DNA, the CDR3 is TGTGCCAGCGGAGATAGCAATCAGCCCCAGCATTTT. Translating gives CASGDSNQPQHF.

This rearrangement joins TRBV5-1 to TRBJ2-7; 10 nucleotides match TRBD1. The CDR3 is 13 residues long. Germline values: CDR1 SGHRS, CDR2 YFSETQ. Trimming took 7 bases from V and 3 from J; bases not matched to a gene: 4. CDR3 in amino acids: CASLDRGVYEQYF. The CDR3, as DNA: TGCGCCAGCCTGGACAGGGGGGTCTACGAGCAGTACTTC.

This clone came up a few times. The rearrangement joins TRBV25-1 to TRBJ2-3, with a tentative D call TRBD1 (6 bases). The CDR3 totals 12 residues. V lost 6 bases to trimming and J lost 6 bases, with 10 bases between them. Germline CDR1 MGHDK, CDR2 SYGVNS. CDR3 nucleotides: TGTGCCAGCAGGGACAGTGCCGATACGCAGTATTTT. Protein product: CASRDSADTQYF.

This clone has only a few counts. This chain joins TRBV5-1 and TRBJ2-3; TRBD2 is a possible D gene (5 bases). Germline CDR1 is SGHRS and CDR2 is YFSETQ. The CDR3 sequence is 14 residues long. Trimming removed 3 bases at V and 2 bases at J, with 10 bases between. The CDR3 loop is CASSSGFDTDTQYF. The CDR3 DNA reads as TGCGCCAGCAGCTCGGGGTTTGACACAGATACGCAGTATTTT.

The V call is TRBV4-1, the J call TRBJ2-5; the D call may be TRBD1 or TRBD2 (5 bases each). Germline loops: CDR1 MGHRA, CDR2 YSYEKL. With 1 base removed from V and 5 bases from J, the gap between germline ends came to 17 bases. This CDR3 is 16 amino acids long. CDR3 protein: CASSQGLGAIGETQYF. CDR3 in DNA: TGCGCCAGCAGCCAAGGACTCGGGGCTATAGGGGAGACCCAGTACTTC.

This clone was detected a few times. The V gene is TRBV10-3, the J gene TRBJ2-5; 8 nucleotides align to TRBD2. After removal of 1 base from V and 1 base from J, the junction contained 5 bases not matched to a gene. This CDR3 region has 16 residues. Germline lookup yields CDR1 ENHRY and CDR2 SYGVKD. The CDR3 DNA is TGTGCCATCAGTGAGTTCGGGAGGGCCATCCAAGAGACCCAGTACTTC. Its translation is CAISEFGRAIQETQYF.

The rearrangement joins TRBV6-5 to TRBJ2-1; D gene unclear. Trimming pared 5 bases from V and 0 bases from J, leaving 11 bases between. The CDR3 loop spans 15 amino acids. Germline lookup yields CDR1 MNHEY and CDR2 SVGAGI. The CDR3 region has the DNA TGTGCCAGCAGTACCACTCGGAGCTCCTACAATGAGCAGTTCTTC. This gives the protein CASSTTRSSYNEQFF.

This clone was seen only a few times. The J gene is TRBJ2-7, the V gene TRBV15, with 10 bases fitting TRBD1. This CDR3 contains 14 residues. Trimming cost V 5 bases and J 4 bases; bases outside gene matches: 5. Germline loops: CDR1 LNHNV, CDR2 YYDKDF (reference sequence). CDR3 sequence: CATSSPGQGYEQYF. In nucleotides, the CDR3 is TGTGCCACCAGCTCACCGGGACAGGGGTACGAGCAGTACTTC.

This clone was counted between two and nine times. The rearrangement links TRBV29-1 to TRBJ2-1; D might be TRBD2 (6 bases). The CDR3 is 13 residues long. V was trimmed by 7 bases and J by 7 bases, leaving 17 bases between them. Germline CDR1 is SQVTM and CDR2 is ANQGSEA. The CDR3 sequence: CSAGGGSVNEQFF. CDR3 in DNA: TGCAGCGCGGGTGGGGGGTCTGTGAATGAGCAGTTCTTC.

This clone was seen a handful of times. The sample contains more than one DNA sequence encoding this CDR3. The gene calls are TRBV28 and TRBJ2-5, with 7 bases matching TRBD2. From germline, CDR1 is MDHEN and CDR2 SYDVKM. Germline trimming cut 5 bases from V and 5 bases from J; bases unmatched to any gene: 5. There are 13 residues in the CDR3. CDR3 sequence reads: CASSLSGRETQYF. The CDR3 bases are TGTGCCAGCAGTCTTAGCGGGCGGGAGACCCAGTACTTC. The full variable domain, its missing parts supplied by reference TRBV28 and TRBJ2-5, is DVKVTQSSRYLVKRTGEKVFLECVQDMDHENMFWYRQDPGLGLRLIYFSYDVKMKEKGDIPEGYSVSREKKERFSLILESASTNQTSMYLCASSLSGRETQYFGPGTRLLVL.

The V call is TRBV18, the J call TRBJ2-3; possibly TRBD1 for D (5 bases). The CDR3 covers 15 residues. Trimming cost V 5 bases and J 2 bases, with 14 bases left between them. Germline V gene data show CDR1 as KGHSH and CDR2 as LQKENI. The CDR3 DNA reads as TGTGCCAGCTCAGCCTATTCTGGGGCCACAGATACGCAGTATTTT. This translates into CASSAYSGATDTQYF.

This clone has more than one count but fewer than ten. CDR3 coding DNA: TGTGCCATCAGTGACCAGGGGCAACAAGGTTGGAGAACAGATACGCAGTATTTT. As protein: CAISDQGQQGWRTDTQYF. This rearrangement joins TRBV10-3 to TRBJ2-3; tentative D call: TRBD1 (6 bases). V dropped 3 bases and J dropped 3 bases, with 22 bases sitting between them. Looked up from germline, CDR1 is ENHRY and CDR2 is SYGVKD. This CDR3 comprises 18 residues.

There are a few counts of this clone. The chain employs TRBV7-9 and TRBJ2-7; no clear D. Germline V gene data show CDR1 as SEHNR and CDR2 as FQNEAQ (reference sequence). V was shortened by 2 bases and J by 1 base, with 3 bases between the two germline ends. This CDR3 has 12 residues. CDR3 amino acids: CASSLYSYEQYF. The DNA for the CDR3 is TGTGCCAGCAGCTTATATTCCTACGAGCAGTACTTC.

This clone was recorded a few times. The sample carries other DNA sequences with the same CDR3. This rearrangement joins TRBV4-1 to TRBJ1-1; D is unclear. Germline V gives CDR1 MGHRA, CDR2 YSYEKL. The CDR3 consists of 13 residues. Trimming removed 0 bases at V and 3 bases at J, with 5 bases between. The CDR3 DNA reads TGCGCCAGCAGCCAAGATCGGGACACTGAAGCTTTCTTT. Translating it yields CASSQDRDTEAFF.

The rearrangement links TRBV7-3 to TRBJ2-5; 7 bases fit TRBD2. V was clipped by 5 bases and J by 5 bases; unmatched bases: 8. In germline, CDR1 is SGHTA, CDR2 FQGTGA. CDR3 length: 14 residues. Here the CDR3 DNA reads TGTGCCAGCAGCACCTGGACTAGTTGGGAGACCCAGTACTTC. Its translation is CASSTWTSWETQYF.

V and J are TRBV25-1 and TRBJ2-1; TRBD1 matches at 7 bases. The V gene's germline CDR1 is MGHDK and CDR2 SYGVNS. The V and J ends lost 5 bases and 9 bases, in that order; junction bases with no gene match: 19. The CDR3 is 17 residues long. CDR3 region: CASSPRPGKTGLAEQFF. DNA for the CDR3: TGTGCCAGCAGTCCCCGCCCCGGGAAGACAGGGTTGGCTGAGCAGTTCTTC. The full variable domain, with the rest looked up from reference TRBV25-1 and TRBJ2-1, is EADIYQTPRYLVIGTGKKITLECSQTMGHDKMYWYQQDPGMELHLIHYSYGVNSTEKGDLSSESTVSRIRTEHFPLTLESARPSHTSQYLCASSPRPGKTGLAEQFFGPGTRLTVL.

This sequence joins TRBV10-3 and TRBJ1-1; D ambiguous. Germline CDR1 ENHRY, CDR2 SYGVKD. Trimming shortened V by 0 bases and J by 7 bases, and 6 bases separated the two germline ends. The length of the CDR3 is 12 residues. The CDR3 loop reads CAISESAGEAFF. The CDR3 DNA follows: TGTGCCATCAGTGAGTCGGCAGGTGAAGCTTTCTTT.

The V and J genes are TRBV18 and TRBJ2-5, with D uncertain. Per the germline V gene, CDR1 is KGHSH and CDR2 is LQKENI. The CDR3 runs 13 residues. Trimming removed 4 bases from V and 4 bases from J, with 10 bases in between. The CDR3 region is CASSLRLRETQYF. DNA of the CDR3: TGTGCCAGCTCACTCAGGCTTCGAGAGACCCAGTACTTC.

This clone was found a few times. The V call is TRBV29-1, the J call TRBJ2-1, with 8 bases lining up with TRBD2. The CDR3 is 13 amino acids. Germline assignment: CDR1 SQVTM and CDR2 ANQGSEA. As DNA, the CDR3 is TGCAGGGTCGGCGGGAGGAGGTACAATGAGCAGTTCTTC. Its protein product is CRVGGRRYNEQFF.

This clone turned up a few times. The chain employs TRBV6-6 and TRBJ2-1; 7 positions agree with TRBD2. CDR1 MNHNY and CDR2 SVGAGI come from the germline V gene (reference sequence). This CDR3 spans 12 amino acids. V dropped 6 bases and J dropped 8; count of bases not matched to a gene: 4. The CDR3 loop is CASSRLADEQFF. The CDR3 DNA follows: TGTGCCAGCAGCAGACTAGCCGATGAGCAGTTCTTC.

The chain carries TRBV11-1 and TRBJ2-3; TRBD1 matches 8 bases. The V gene end was trimmed by 5 bases and the J gene end by 0 bases; junction bases not matched to a gene: 7. The CDR3 extends over 16 amino acids. Germline V gives CDR1 SGHAT, CDR2 FQDESV (reference sequence). CDR3 loop: CASSRGQGYSTDTQYF. The CDR3 DNA reads TGTGCCAGCAGCCGTGGACAGGGTTATAGCACAGATACGCAGTATTTT.

The V gene is TRBV6-5, the J gene TRBJ1-2; 7 bases fit TRBD1. This CDR3 region has 15 residues. Per the germline V gene, CDR1 is MNHEY and CDR2 is SVGAGI. V shed 0 bases, J shed 6 bases, and the junction held 7 bases outside the gene matches. This CDR3 is CASSYSPRGGNGYTF. For the CDR3, the DNA is TGTGCCAGCAGTTACTCCCCCAGGGGGGGGAATGGCTACACCTTC.